Listed below are T cell receptor beta chains from one sample, sequenced in a study of shared clonotypes between healthy human individuals. Produced via immunoSEQ multiplex PCR; TCRdb's table is partial and in-frame only. The repertoire consists of some 490,000 clones, with 65% to 85% occurring once and the leading ten covering 10% to 15%. The sequenced sample was PBMCs. The receptors come from a woman aged 40 to 50 in good health. Some clones in this sample may be carry-over from other donors' samples. Each CDR3 is given with its conserved first and last residue. The order of the fields is D gene, J gene, V gene, clone size, CDR3 protein, CDR3 DNA. D genes are given only for firm matches. Only some rows state a clone size, as once, few, many or a class for expanded clones.

TRBD2 | TRBJ2-7 | TRBV5-1 | NA | CASSPQTSGPYEQYF | TGCGCCAGCAGCCCCCAGACTAGCGGACCCTACGAGCAGTACTTC
NA | TRBJ2-5 | TRBV6-1 | NA | CASSAEGFGTQYF | TGTGCCAGCAGTGCCGAGGGGTTCGGGACCCAGTACTTC
NA | TRBJ1-4 | TRBV7-6 | NA | CASSLGVDGEKLFF | TGTGCCAGCAGCCTGGGAGTAGATGGGGAAAAACTGTTTTTT
NA | TRBJ1-4 | TRBV28 | NA | CASSLNRQEEEKLFF | TGTGCCAGCAGTTTAAACCGACAGGAAGAAGAAAAACTGTTTTTT
NA | TRBJ2-7 | TRBV5-1 | NA | CASSGLTRPDEQYF | TGCGCCAGCAGCGGCCTGACCCGGCCGGACGAGCAGTACTTC
NA | TRBJ2-1 | TRBV6-1 | NA | CASRNTDRYNEQFF | TGTGCCAGCAGGAACACGGACAGATACAATGAGCAGTTCTTC
NA | TRBJ2-2 | TRBV4-2 | NA | CASSQDIVGETGELFF | TGTGCCAGCAGCCAAGACATTGTGGGGGAGACCGGGGAGCTGTTTTTT
NA | TRBJ2-1 | TRBV5-4 | NA | CASSLVQSTYNEQFF | TGTGCCAGCAGCTTGGTACAGTCTACCTACAATGAGCAGTTCTTC
NA | TRBJ1-2 | TRBV30 | NA | CAWSVGGGDGYTF | TGTGCCTGGAGTGTAGGGGGGGGTGATGGCTACACCTTC
NA | TRBJ1-4 | TRBV5-1 | NA | CASSPDSSSTEKLFF | TGCGCCAGCAGCCCGGACAGCTCCTCGACTGAAAAACTGTTTTTT
TRBD2 | TRBJ2-1 | TRBV7-6 | NA | CASSAFGLVSYNEQFF | TGTGCCAGCAGCGCATTCGGACTAGTATCCTACAATGAGCAGTTCTTC
NA | TRBJ2-5 | TRBV18 | NA | CASSTTYQETQYF | TGTGCCAGCTCAACGACCTACCAAGAGACCCAGTACTTC
NA | TRBJ1-5 | TRBV6-6 | few | CASSYSKGGGQPQHF | TGTGCCAGCAGTTACTCGAAGGGGGGTGGTCAGCCCCAGCATTTT
NA | TRBJ2-1 | TRBV5-4 | NA | CASSPGGDSLRNEQFF | TGTGCCAGCAGCCCTGGCGGGGACAGTCTTAGGAATGAGCAGTTCTTC
NA | TRBJ2-5 | TRBV7-2 | NA | CASSRTGLQETQYF | TGTGCCAGCAGTAGAACAGGGTTACAAGAGACCCAGTACTTC
TRBD2 | TRBJ2-2 | TRBV14 | NA | CASRLGLASTGELFF | TGTGCCAGCAGACTCGGACTAGCGAGCACCGGGGAGCTGTTTTTT
NA | TRBJ2-2 | TRBV29-1 | few | CSVTHDRNTGELFF | TGCAGCGTGACACACGACAGGAACACCGGGGAGCTGTTTTTT
NA | TRBJ1-5 | TRBV10-3 | NA | CAISADSDQPQHF | TGTGCCATCAGCGCCGACAGTGATCAGCCCCAGCATTTT
TRBD1 | TRBJ1-2 | TRBV27 | NA | CASSQQGTYGYTF | TGTGCCAGCAGTCAACAGGGGACCTATGGCTACACCTTC
NA | TRBJ2-5 | TRBV5-4 | NA | CASSNQGEETQYF | TGTGCCAGCAGCAACCAGGGAGAAGAGACCCAGTACTTC
NA | TRBJ2-5 | TRBV5-6 | NA | CASSAAVAAAQETQYF | TGTGCCAGCAGCGCAGCGGTAGCGGCAGCCCAAGAGACCCAGTACTTC
TRBD1 | TRBJ2-2 | TRBV5-1 | NA | CASSLGGNRGRGELFF | TGCGCCAGCAGCTTGGGTGGCAACAGGGGGCGCGGGGAGCTGTTTTTT
TRBD2 | TRBJ2-3 | TRBV28 | NA | CASSLRSGLAGGSGDTQYF | TGTGCCAGCAGTTTGCGTTCGGGACTAGCGGGAGGGTCAGGGGATACGCAGTATTTT
NA | TRBJ1-1 | TRBV7-3 | few | CASSATPGTTEAFF | TGTGCCAGCAGCGCCACGCCCGGGACCACTGAAGCTTTCTTT
TRBD2 | TRBJ2-1 | TRBV5-4 | NA | CASSRREGVTGVQFF | TGTGCCAGCAGCCGCCGGGAGGGTGTGACAGGTGTGCAGTTCTTC
NA | TRBJ1-5 | TRBV5-1 | NA | CASSLSYSKASDTQHF | TGCGCCAGCAGCCTCTCCTACTCAAAGGCCTCAGATACGCAGCATTTT
TRBD2 | TRBJ2-1 | TRBV27 | once | CASSLRSGVYNEQFF | TGTGCCAGCAGTTTGCGTAGCGGGGTTTACAATGAGCAGTTCTTC
NA | TRBJ1-1 | TRBV13 | NA | CASSLGFMNTEAFF | TGTGCCAGCAGCTTAGGCTTCATGAACACTGAAGCTTTCTTT
TRBD1 | TRBJ1-1 | TRBV5-1 | NA | CASSLGDRGTEAFF | TGCGCCAGCAGCTTGGGTGACAGGGGCACTGAAGCTTTCTTT
TRBD2 | TRBJ2-7 | TRBV18 | NA | CASSPLAGVGEQYF | TGTGCCAGCTCACCACTAGCGGGAGTTGGTGAGCAGTACTTC
TRBD2 | TRBJ2-5 | TRBV7-9 | NA | CASSFWASGQETQYF | TGTGCCAGCAGCTTCTGGGCTAGCGGCCAAGAGACCCAGTACTTC
NA | TRBJ2-3 | TRBV5-1 | NA | CASSLAMGSDTQYF | TGCGCCAGCAGCTTGGCAATGGGGTCAGATACGCAGTATTTT
TRBD1 | TRBJ1-1 | TRBV2 | NA | CASSLVRGREAFF | TGTGCCAGCAGCTTAGTTAGGGGGCGAGAAGCTTTCTTT
TRBD1 | TRBJ2-5 | TRBV14 | NA | CASSQTGAPPGETQYF | TGTGCCAGCAGCCAAACAGGGGCCCCACCGGGAGAGACCCAGTACTTC
NA | TRBJ2-3 | TRBV2 | once | CASSRDSSTDTQYF | TGTGCCAGCAGTAGGGATTCTAGCACAGATACGCAGTATTTT
TRBD2 | TRBJ2-2 | TRBV7-8 | NA | CASSLGTSGSPGELFF | TGTGCCAGCAGCTTAGGGACTAGCGGGAGCCCCGGGGAGCTGTTTTTT
TRBD1 | TRBJ1-3 | TRBV7-9 | NA | CASSPRQGAQGNTIYF | TGTGCCAGCAGCCCTAGACAGGGGGCGCAGGGAAACACCATATATTTT
NA | TRBJ1-1 | TRBV23-1 | many | CASSQSGGHPAMNTEAFF | TGCGCCAGCAGTCAATCGGGCGGTCATCCAGCGATGAACACTGAAGCTTTCTTT
TRBD2 | TRBJ2-7 | TRBV7-8 | NA | CASMGTSVWYEQYF | TGTGCCAGCATGGGGACTAGTGTTTGGTACGAGCAGTACTTC
TRBD2 | TRBJ2-3 | TRBV7-6 | NA | CASSLGLAGVTDTQYF | TGTGCCAGCAGCTTAGGACTAGCGGGAGTGACTGATACGCAGTATTTT
NA | TRBJ2-5 | TRBV7-8 | NA | CASSPLRDNQETQYF | TGTGCCAGCAGCCCCCTCCGTGACAACCAAGAGACCCAGTACTTC
NA | TRBJ2-1 | TRBV9 | NA | CASSPDGGRDYNEQFF | TGTGCCAGCAGCCCGGACGGGGGCCGGGACTACAATGAGCAGTTCTTC
NA | TRBJ2-7 | TRBV19 | NA | CASSGSASSYEQYF | TGTGCCAGTAGTGGGTCAGCCAGCTCCTACGAGCAGTACTTC
NA | TRBJ2-5 | TRBV5-6 | NA | CASRGLYQETQYF | TGTGCCAGCAGGGGCCTTTACCAAGAGACCCAGTACTTC
TRBD2 | TRBJ2-1 | TRBV10-1 | NA | CASSATSGQYNEQFF | TGCGCCAGCAGTGCGACTAGCGGCCAATACAATGAGCAGTTCTTC
NA | TRBJ2-3 | TRBV7-3 | NA | CASSLLLGEDTQYF | TGTGCCAGCAGCTTACTTCTAGGAGAAGATACGCAGTATTTT
NA | TRBJ1-2 | TRBV19 | NA | CASSHLGFHYGYTF | TGTGCCAGTTCGCACCTAGGGTTCCATTATGGCTACACCTTC
NA | TRBJ2-7 | TRBV9 | once | CASSARQETYEQYF | TGTGCCAGCAGCGCACGACAGGAGACCTACGAGCAGTACTTC
TRBD1 | TRBJ2-2 | TRBV18 | once | CASSPAGQGKRGELFF | TGTGCCAGCTCACCGGCGGGACAGGGTAAACGCGGGGAGCTGTTTTTT
TRBD2 | TRBJ2-1 | TRBV29-1 | few | CSVESGTSGSYNEQFF | TGCAGCGTTGAGTCCGGGACTAGCGGGAGTTACAATGAGCAGTTCTTC
NA | TRBJ2-2 | TRBV7-7 | NA | CASSLSGTSTGELFF | TGTGCCAGCAGCTTGAGCGGGACAAGCACCGGGGAGCTGTTTTTT
NA | TRBJ1-5 | TRBV5-6 | NA | CASSLGGRSNQPQHF | TGTGCCAGCAGCTTGGGGGGGAGGAGCAATCAGCCCCAGCATTTT
TRBD2 | TRBJ2-3 | TRBV6-4 | NA | CASSDGLAGPGDTQYF | TGTGCCAGCAGTGACGGGCTAGCGGGGCCCGGGGATACGCAGTATTTT
NA | TRBJ2-5 | TRBV28 | many | CASSFLRETQYF | TGTGCCAGCAGTTTCTTAAGAGAGACCCAGTACTTC
TRBD1 | TRBJ1-2 | TRBV10-3 | NA | CAIVGQGEPYGYTF | TGTGCCATCGTGGGACAGGGGGAACCCTATGGCTACACCTTC
TRBD1 | TRBJ1-4 | TRBV7-2 | NA | CASSFQGAGEKLFF | TGTGCCAGCAGCTTTCAGGGGGCGGGGGAAAAACTGTTTTTT
NA | TRBJ1-6 | TRBV7-2 | once | CASTPTGGQDSPLHF | TGTGCCAGCACCCCGACGGGAGGGCAGGATTCACCCCTCCACTTT